The next 26 T cell receptor beta chains were all read from a single sample in a study of T cell responses to AZD1222 COVID-19 vaccine. The repertoire was sequenced with immunoSEQ multiplex PCR; TCRdb's copy has only in-frame clones and lacks some. The profile shows about 86,000 clones, roughly nine tenths of them singletons. Material: peripheral blood, obtained on day 0 of AZD1222 vaccination. The source is an adult in good health.

The chain uses TRBV6-1 and TRBJ1-6; the match to TRBD1 covers 7 bases. J gave up 8 bases and V 2 bases, and 9 bases lay outside the gene matches. CDR3 length: 16 amino acids. The germline V gene encodes CDR1 MNHNS and CDR2 SASEGT. This chain's CDR3 is CASSERRQGDYSPLHF. The DNA for the CDR3 is TGTGCCAGCAGTGAACGCCGACAGGGTGATTATTCACCCCTCCACTTT.

The chain links TRBV12-3 or TRBV12-4 to TRBJ1-1; D gene ambiguous. The CDR3 has 12 residues. Trimming removed 3 bases at V and 4 bases at J, with 6 bases between. CDR3 nucleotides: TGTGCCAGCAGTTTTGAGGGCACTGAAGCTTTCTTT. Encoded protein: CASSFEGTEAFF.

J is TRBJ2-1 and V is TRBV4-2, with D possibly matching TRBD2 (6 bases). CDR1 is LGHNA and CDR2 is YNFKEQ in the germline V gene. Trimming took 0 bases from V and 3 from J, leaving 15 bases between them. CDR3 size: 17 residues. The DNA for the CDR3 is TGTGCCAGCAGCCAAGATAACCTTAGGAGGGGCTACAATGAGCAGTTCTTC. Translation gives CASSQDNLRRGYNEQFF.

The chain has TRBV11-2 and TRBJ2-7; 9 nucleotides line up with TRBD1. Germline CDR1 SGHAT, CDR2 FQNNGV. The CDR3 is made up of 16 amino acids. Trimming took 7 bases from V and 1 from J; bases not matched to a gene: 11. The DNA for the CDR3 is TGTGCCAGCACCTCACCCCGGGACAGGGCATCCTACGAGCAGTACTTC. The encoded protein is CASTSPRDRASYEQYF.

The rearrangement links TRBV7-2 to TRBJ2-7; 8 bases agree with TRBD1. CDR1 is SGHTA, CDR2 FQGNSA, per germline. CDR3 length: 13 residues. J lost 7 bases, V lost 5 bases, and 7 bases had no gene match. As DNA, the CDR3 is TGTGCCAGCAGCAAGGACAGGGTAGGTGAGCAGTACTTC. Its protein product is CASSKDRVGEQYF.

The chain carries TRBV7-2 and TRBJ2-7, with 11 bases identical to TRBD2. The germline gives CDR1 SGHTA, CDR2 FQGNSA. CDR3 length equals 15 residues. Trimming took 3 bases from V and 4 from J; bases not matched to a gene: 5. CDR3 coding DNA: TGTGCCAGCAGCTTTAGCGGGAGGGGTAGATACGAGCAGTACTTC. It specifies CASSFSGRGRYEQYF.

The chain recombines TRBV14 with TRBJ2-2; D unclear. Germline loops: CDR1 SGHDN, CDR2 FVKESK. V was cut by 3 bases and J by 1 base, with 12 bases left in between. The CDR3 totals 16 residues. CDR3 bases: TGTGCCAGCAGCCATAGAGGTGGCTGGAACACCGGGGAGCTGTTTTTT. Amino acids: CASSHRGGWNTGELFF.

The CDR3 coding sequence is TGTGCCAGCAGTTTGGGGTCCGCGGGACAGAGATCGGGCTACACCTTC. Protein sequence: CASSLGSAGQRSGYTF. The genes are TRBV28 and TRBJ1-2; TRBD1 matches 7 bases. The CDR3 is 16 residues long. Trimming removed 3 bases from V and 8 bases from J; junction bases left unmatched: 15. CDR1 is MDHEN, CDR2 SYDVKM, per germline.

About this clone itself: Mismatch with germline at one junction end may stem from a read error. The chain uses TRBV6-5 and TRBJ2-7, with unresolved D. The CDR3 spans 11 residues. The germline CDR1 and CDR2 sequences are MNHEY and SVGAGI. Here the CDR3 DNA reads TGTGCCAGCCGATCCTCCCACGAGCAGTACTTC. Residues: CASRSSHEQYF.

The chain couples TRBV3-1 (or the pseudogene TRBV3-2) to TRBJ2-7; D may be TRBD2 (5 bases). This CDR3 spans 13 amino acids. The V gene's germline CDR1 is LGHDT and CDR2 YNNKEL (reference sequence). Trimming took 1 base from V and 4 from J, leaving 8 bases between them. As DNA, the CDR3 is TGTGCCAGCAGCCAAGGCGGCGGGTACGAGCAGTACTTC. It translates to CASSQGGGYEQYF.

The rearrangement links TRBV5-8 to TRBJ2-1, with TRBD1 as a possible D gene (5 bases). CDR3 size: 15 residues. Germline CDR1 SGHTS, CDR2 YDEGEE. Trimming took off 0 bases at V and 4 bases at J, with 11 bases between the two ends. The CDR3 DNA reads TGTGCCAGCAGCTTGGCAGGGCAGCGTTACAATGAGCAGTTCTTC. Translating it yields CASSLAGQRYNEQFF. The variable domain in full, completed from reference TRBV5-8 and TRBJ2-1, reads EAGVTQSPTHLIKTRGQQATLRCSPISGHTSVYWYQQALGLGLQFLLWYDEGEERNRGNFPPRFSGRQFPNYSSELNVNALELEDSALYLCASSLAGQRYNEQFFGPGTRLTVL.

This clone is medium-sized by share. The chain is built from TRBV3-1 (or the pseudogene TRBV3-2) and TRBJ2-5; D is uncertain. The CDR3 covers 11 residues. V dropped 2 bases and J dropped 2 bases, with 0 bases sitting between them. CDR1 is LGHDT and CDR2 is YNNKEL in the germline V gene (reference sequence). As DNA, the CDR3 is TGTGCCAGCAGCCAACAAGAGACCCAGTACTTC. This codes for CASSQQETQYF.

V usage is TRBV2 and J usage is TRBJ1-1, with 7 bases lining up with TRBD1. With 1 base clipped from V and 6 bases from J, the junction kept 8 bases outside the gene matches. Germline lookup yields CDR1 SNHLY and CDR2 FYNNEI. The CDR3 runs to 15 residues. CDR3 in DNA: TGTGCCAGCAGTGAAGTTGTAGGGGGCGAGGCTGAAGCTTTCTTT. Translated, it gives CASSEVVGGEAEAFF.

This chain connects TRBV18 to TRBJ1-1; D ambiguous. V dropped 2 bases and J dropped 2 bases, with 6 bases sitting between them. Germline CDR1 and CDR2: KGHSH and LQKENI. This CDR3 region has 13 residues. The CDR3 nucleotides read TGTGCCAGCTCACCAGTCGTAAACACTGAAGCTTTCTTT. It translates to CASSPVVNTEAFF.

This chain links TRBV5-1 with TRBJ1-1, with TRBD1 matching 9 bases. Trimming took 4 bases from V and 4 from J; bases not matched to a gene: 8. Per the germline V gene, CDR1 is SGHRS and CDR2 is YFSETQ. The CDR3 covers 15 residues. The CDR3 bases are TGCGCCAGCAGCCTCGGGACAGGGAGAGGCACTGAAGCTTTCTTT. Translating gives CASSLGTGRGTEAFF.

The CDR3 DNA sequence: TGTGCCAGCAGTGAATCATACAGGGGTGGAAACACCATATATTTT. This gives the protein CASSESYRGGNTIYF. This rearrangement joins TRBV6-1 to TRBJ1-3, with 7 positions matching TRBD1. The CDR3 spans 15 residues. V lost 2 bases to trimming and J lost 3 bases; unmatched junction nucleotides: 4. Germline V gene data show CDR1 as MNHNS and CDR2 as SASEGT.

This chain uses TRBV5-8 with TRBJ2-1; D possibly corresponds to TRBD1 (6 bases). The length of the CDR3 is 16 residues. V lost 3 bases and J 0 bases, leaving 13 bases between the germline ends. Germline V gene data show CDR1 as SGHTS and CDR2 as YDEGEE. CDR3 sequence reads: CASSSTGTFSYNEQFF. The CDR3 nucleotides read TGTGCCAGCAGCTCGACCGGGACATTCTCCTACAATGAGCAGTTCTTC.

The chain carries TRBV6-1 and TRBJ2-3, with 12 positions matching TRBD1. From germline, CDR1 is MNHNS and CDR2 SASEGT. Losses at the gene ends were 2 bases for V and 6 bases for J; bases not matched to a gene: 6. This CDR3 contains 16 residues. CDR3 coding DNA: TGTGCCAGCAGTGAATTAGGGGGACAGGGGGCGGATACGCAGTATTTT. Its translation: CASSELGGQGADTQYF.

The chain links TRBV4-2 to TRBJ1-2; no clear D. Germline lookup yields CDR1 LGHNA and CDR2 YNFKEQ. CDR3 length: 14 residues. V was cut by 0 bases and J by 8 bases, with 13 bases left in between. The DNA for the CDR3 is TGTGCCAGCAGCCAAGATCGTCCGCCCCCGGGCTACACCTTC. Translated, it gives CASSQDRPPPGYTF.

DNA for the CDR3: TGTGCCAGCAGTGAACAGGGGTTCGGAAACACCATATATTTT. It translates to CASSEQGFGNTIYF. The V call is TRBV2, the J call TRBJ1-3, with a weak D call TRBD1 (6 bases). The V and J ends lost 2 bases and 4 bases respectively, with 9 bases between them. The CDR3 is 14 residues long. Germline V gene lookup returns CDR1 SNHLY and CDR2 FYNNEI.

The chain is built from TRBV3-1 (or the pseudogene TRBV3-2) and TRBJ1-6; the D is unclear. The CDR3 runs to 15 residues. The V gene's germline CDR1 is LGHDT and CDR2 YNNKEL (reference sequence). V shed 1 base and J shed 10 bases, with 14 bases lying between them. This chain's CDR3 is CASSQGASARSPLHF. The CDR3 DNA is TGTGCCAGCAGCCAAGGTGCCTCCGCGAGGTCACCCCTCCACTTT.

The chain recombines TRBV30 with TRBJ2-5, with 8 nucleotides matching TRBD2. The V and J ends lost 0 bases and 5 bases, in that order; junction bases with no gene match: 8. The CDR3 loop spans 15 amino acids. CDR1 GTSNPN and CDR2 SVGIG come from the germline V gene (reference sequence). As DNA, the CDR3 is TGTGCCTGGAGTGTACATAGCGGGGCCGGGGAGACCCAGTACTTC. This translates into CAWSVHSGAGETQYF.

The V gene is TRBV28, the J gene TRBJ2-3; D unclear. V lost 5 bases and J 6 bases, leaving 15 bases between the germline ends. The CDR3 contains 14 residues. Germline-derived CDR1 and CDR2 are MDHEN and SYDVKM. DNA of the CDR3: TGTGCCAGCAGTCCCGCCCCCCGTTTTGATACGCAGTATTTT. Residues: CASSPAPRFDTQYF.

This clone turned up a few times. V usage is TRBV2 and J usage is TRBJ2-1; TRBD2 might be the D (6 bases). Germline values: CDR1 SNHLY, CDR2 FYNNEI. V was cut by 3 bases and J by 5 bases, with 17 bases left in between. CDR3 length: 16 amino acids. The CDR3 loop reads CASSDGVGLQDNEQFF. CDR3 nucleotides: TGTGCCAGCAGTGACGGAGTAGGACTACAAGACAATGAGCAGTTCTTC.

The rearrangement links TRBV10-3 to TRBJ2-7; possible D gene TRBD1, 5 bases. Germline V gives CDR1 ENHRY, CDR2 SYGVKD. The CDR3 is made up of 11 amino acids. V lost 10 bases and J lost 5, with 12 bases in between. CDR3 loop: CATSQGDEQYF. CDR3 nucleotides: TGTGCCACCTCTCAGGGTGACGAGCAGTACTTC.

The V and J genes are TRBV18 and TRBJ2-1; D is ambiguous. The ends were cut back, 1 base at V and 3 bases at J, with 10 bases in the middle. The germline V gene has CDR1 KGHSH and CDR2 LQKENI. The CDR3 covers 15 residues. The CDR3 sequence is CASSPRGDNYNEQFF. DNA for the CDR3: TGTGCCAGCTCACCACGTGGGGATAACTACAATGAGCAGTTCTTC.